The subject of this entry is one T cell receptor (beta chain). Antigen: not known. These data come from a study of early T cells in non-severe SARS-CoV-2 infection. Study details: Alpha and beta chains were unpaired, from unsorted whole-blood bulk RNA. Study results and caveats: In VDJdb matching, anti-spike CD8 responses were favored while private and CD4 specificities went missing.

This CDR3 spans 14 amino acids. The V end was cut by 2 bases, the J end by 8 bases, with 12 bases between. TCRdb ran MiXCR on the 5' RACE reads and lists one entry per CDR3 protein. The profile shows approximately 84,000 distinct CDR3 sequences, more than 13% of them singletons. This sequence originates from an adult who was a healthcare worker with PCR-confirmed SARS-CoV-2 infection or an uninfected control (not recorded which). The chain is built from TRBV12-3 or TRBV12-4 and TRBJ1-4, with D possibly matching TRBD1 (5 bases). Sequencing was carried out using whole blood. CDR3 DNA sequence: TGTGCCAGCAGTTTAAGGGGCCTCTGGGAAAAACTGTTTTTT. Protein product: CASSLRGLWEKLFF.